The subject of this entry is one T cell receptor beta chain. This clonotype has more than one count but fewer than ten. The clone's antigen remains unknown. Nothing much larger sits one base from this clone, and base qualities are not available. The data were taken from a study of glioma-infiltrating T cells (dated by TCRdb to 2016 to 2018). Regarding the research as a whole: Glioma tissue, non-neoplastic brain tissue and matched peripheral blood mononuclear cells were used as sources from which TCR alpha- and beta-chain repertoires were sequenced. To measure divergence between tissue and blood T-cell populations, each tissue-infiltrating repertoire was compared with the peripheral blood repertoire of the same patient. Three low-grade glioma patients, fewer than 10 primary glioblastoma patients, and three non-glioma patients who contributed non-neoplastic brain tissue made up the paired cohort.

Results and caveats for the whole study, not just this receptor: Group comparisons were based on small numbers of patients: three non-neoplastic, three low-grade glioma and seven to nine glioblastoma patients. Very few CDR3 sequences were shared between tissue and blood, attributed to high CDR3 diversity and limited sampling. In non-neoplastic patients, VJ-independent divergence between tissue and blood fell below expectation, whereas in all gliomas, and especially in low-grade gliomas, the divergence rose above expectation.

From the germline V gene, CDR1 is SGHDT and CDR2 is YYEEEE. V and J lose 1 base and 3 bases, and a span of 7 bases separates them. Counted from cysteine to phenylalanine, this CDR3 has 13 amino acids. Here the CDR3 DNA is all that survives: 39 bases in frame from base 1. The iRepertoire nested amplicon-rescue multiplex PCR (arm-PCR) platform was used to amplify TCR alpha and beta CDR3 regions from RNA. One-step reverse transcription and amplification used about 95-400 ng of tissue mRNA or PBMC total RNA as input. After bead purification, a secondary multiplex PCR added Illumina adapters, and libraries were gel-purified between 200 and 400 bp. Demultiplexing relied on internal 6-nucleotide barcodes carried by the libraries. Libraries were sequenced on an Illumina MiSeq with 2x220 or 2x250 nucleotide paired-end reads. The authors processed their data as follows. Paired reads were merged using FLASH 1.2.11 and were aligned to the GRCh37 human genome using BWA-MEM, after which TRA and TRB reads were extracted. An IMGT-derived reference of cassette sequences and CDR3 motifs, with pseudogenes included, was used for V and J assignment. Reads were translated in three frames, and productive CDR3s were defined as those with a C...FGXG motif and no stop codons. Clonotypes were defined as unique combinations of V-J cassette pair and CDR3 amino acid sequence. Reads were filtered by Hamming distance, thresholded by each sample's sequence error rate in mapped regions. The raw public data were reprocessed by TCRdb itself: fastp quality trimming at Q25, MiXCR clonotype calling, in-frame beta chains only. A single entry per CDR3 protein holds the most common genes and DNA from its merged rows. TCRdb, rather than the study authors, made the V and J calls. This sample is represented by about 89,000 distinct CDR3 sequences; 23% of them were singletons. Over 5.5% of the sample lies in the top ten.

Recombination connected TRBV5-6 to TRBJ1-1; confidence is insufficient to name the D gene. The sequence derives from a human donor with low-grade glioma or glioblastoma, undergoing nonglioma brain surgery, or in good health (not recorded which). Sequencing used glioma tissue, nonneoplastic brain tissue, or PBMCs (not recorded which). The nucleotide sequence is TGTGCCAGCAGCTTGATACAGTACACTGAAGCTTTCTTT. It translates to CASSLIQYTEAFF.